This T cell receptor beta chain emerged from a study of T cell responses to AZD1222 COVID-19 vaccine (dated by TCRdb to the early 2020s). With regard to the full study: AZD1222 recipients whose second dose came at about 4 weeks and those whose second dose came at about 12 weeks were combined into one group, since spike-specific TCR depth and breadth did not differ between the two schedules. Enrollment into the trials was organized by age into subgroups of 18-55, 56-69 and 70-plus years, and those subgroups contained roughly 140, 27 and 60 TCR-sequenced participants, respectively. A total of just over 230 trial participants underwent TCR sequencing, of whom 207 received two doses of AZD1222 and about 25 received two doses of the MenACWY control vaccine.

The CDR3 regions of human TCRbeta chains were analyzed by immunosequencing. In the original analysis: Repertoire TCRs were checked for matches against a reference library of SARS-CoV-2-specific TCRs that had been generated using the MIRA antigen-specificity platform. Breadth meant the fraction of unique TCRs that were SARS-CoV-2-associated, whereas depth meant the fraction of total T cells that were SARS-CoV-2-associated. Each spike-specific TCR was assigned to its reactive spike region and to a CD4 or CD8 class using the MIRA data. Log10-transformed breadth and depth values were compared by one-way ANOVA with Sidak's multiple comparisons tests. TCRdb mirrors the immuneACCESS table, restricted to in-frame sequences. Some clones are absent from its copies; in checked studies, under half trace to an unresolved V gene, and the reason for the others is unknown. V and J calls plus clone size are reproduced from that table; the DNA served to infer D and trimming. This sample is represented by approximately 120,000 clones; 93% of them were singletons. The top ten clones comprise about 0.91% of the sample.

Overall study results and their limits: Epitopes outside the regions mutated in the B.1.351 and B.1.1.7 variants were reportedly recognized by nearly half of the unique spike-specific TCRs. The 56-69-year group was small, and its depth increase did not reach significance, likely because of low power. Because no day 14 peak-response samples were available, repertoires were characterized only after the peak T cell response. Only five or six AZD1222 recipients were SARS-CoV-2 seropositive at baseline, limiting conclusions about previously exposed vaccinees. After two AZD1222 doses, both the breadth and the depth of spike-specific TCRs were significantly higher than at day 0 and than in MenACWY recipients. Most participants were white British and females outnumbered males, and the authors suggested that clonal diversity may have been underestimated. The whole spike protein was spanned by vaccine-associated CD4 TCRs, and dominant responses were seen in regions 160-218 and 743-854.

CDR1 and CDR2 were assigned from the germline V gene as SGHDT and YYEEEE. V is shortened by 2 bases, J by 0 bases, and the region joining them spans 8 bases. Including the terminal cysteine and phenylalanine, the CDR3 comprises 14 residues. Only the CDR3 DNA is retained, 42 bases long and in frame from the first base. Notes on this clone: Its antigen is still unknown. Base qualities are not recorded, but no much larger clone differs from it by a single base.

The sample's time point label, decoded: baseline before first vaccination. Samples from vaccinated people were obtained from the UK trials COV001 and COV002, which included a single-blind randomized controlled phase 2/3 trial of AZD1222 (ChAdOx1 nCoV-19) in healthy adults. For TCRbeta chain sequencing, PBMC samples were collected from trial participants at day 0 and at day 28 after the second dose. The origin of this receptor is an adult in good health. This chain joins TRBV5-6 to TRBJ1-1; D gene: possibly TRBD1, on 6 matching bases. This specimen consisted of peripheral blood, obtained on day 0 of AZD1222 vaccination. The nucleotide sequence is given as TGTGCCAGCAGCTTCAGGGGATTGAACACTGAAGCTTTCTTT. Its translation is CASSFRGLNTEAFF.